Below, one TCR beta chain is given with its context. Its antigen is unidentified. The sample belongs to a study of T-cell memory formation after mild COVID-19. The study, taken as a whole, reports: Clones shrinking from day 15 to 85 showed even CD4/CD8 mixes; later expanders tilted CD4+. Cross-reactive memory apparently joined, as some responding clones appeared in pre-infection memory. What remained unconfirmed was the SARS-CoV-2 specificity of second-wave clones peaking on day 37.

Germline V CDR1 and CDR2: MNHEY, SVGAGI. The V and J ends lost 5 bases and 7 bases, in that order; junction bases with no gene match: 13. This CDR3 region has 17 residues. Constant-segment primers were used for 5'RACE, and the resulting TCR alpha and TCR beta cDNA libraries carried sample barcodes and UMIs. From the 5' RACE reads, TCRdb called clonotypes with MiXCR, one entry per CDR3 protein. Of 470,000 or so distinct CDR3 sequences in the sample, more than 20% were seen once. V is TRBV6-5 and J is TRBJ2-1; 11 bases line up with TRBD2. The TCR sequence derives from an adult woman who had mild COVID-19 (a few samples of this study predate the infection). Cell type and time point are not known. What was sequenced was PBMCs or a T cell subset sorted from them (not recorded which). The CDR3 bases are TGTGCCAGCAGTAGGGCACATCTAGCGGGAGGTGGAAATGAGCAGTTCTTC. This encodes CASSRAHLAGGGNEQFF.